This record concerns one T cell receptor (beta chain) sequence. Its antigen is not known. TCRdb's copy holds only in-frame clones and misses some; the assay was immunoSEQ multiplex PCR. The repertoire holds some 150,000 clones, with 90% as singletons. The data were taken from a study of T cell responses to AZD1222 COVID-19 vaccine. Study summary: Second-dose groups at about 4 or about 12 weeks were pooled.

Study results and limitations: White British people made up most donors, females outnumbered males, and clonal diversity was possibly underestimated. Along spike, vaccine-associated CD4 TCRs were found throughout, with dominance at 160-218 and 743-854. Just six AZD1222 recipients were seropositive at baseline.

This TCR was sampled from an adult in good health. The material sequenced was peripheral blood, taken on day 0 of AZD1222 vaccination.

This CDR3 reads CASSQDPGGSSYNEQFF. The CDR3 nucleotides read TGCGCCAGCAGCCAAGATCCGGGAGGGAGCTCCTACAATGAGCAGTTCTTC. The rearrangement joins TRBV4-3 to TRBJ2-1; 8 bases line up with TRBD2. Germline CDR1 reads LGHNA; CDR2 reads YSLEER. V lost 0 bases and J lost 0; bases outside the gene matches: 4. There are 17 residues in the CDR3.